The entry that follows covers one TCR beta chain sequence. The target antigen is unknown. This record belongs to a study of OX40 agonist ivuxolimab in advanced cancers. About the research overall: A partial response was reached by three patients: one with hepatocellular carcinoma and two with cutaneous melanoma.

The method was immunoSEQ multiplex PCR; TCRdb's version includes in-frame clones alone and lacks a portion of them. The table shows roughly 88,000 clones, with about 87% occurring only once. Overall study findings and caveats: Among the nonresponders, some also had low normalized T-cell clonal expansion. Both CD4+ and CD8+ T cell populations in blood had undergone clonal expansion by week 6 at 0.1 to 3.0 mg/kg.

Sampling of blood occurred at baseline, cycle 4 day 1, and cycle 7 day 1. The TCR comes from an adult with an advanced solid tumor such as melanoma, head and neck, liver or kidney cancer. Sequenced here: CD4+ or CD8+ T cells sorted from blood, sampled in a trial of the OX40 agonist ivuxolimab.

CDR3 region: CASSLARGSTDTQYF. In DNA, the CDR3 is TGTGCCAGCAGCTTAGCGCGGGGATCCACAGATACGCAGTATTTT. This sequence joins TRBV11-2 and TRBJ2-3; D is perhaps TRBD2 (6 bases). Germline assignment: CDR1 SGHAT and CDR2 FQNNGV. Trimming removed 1 base at V and 2 bases at J, with 10 bases between. This CDR3 is built from 15 residues.